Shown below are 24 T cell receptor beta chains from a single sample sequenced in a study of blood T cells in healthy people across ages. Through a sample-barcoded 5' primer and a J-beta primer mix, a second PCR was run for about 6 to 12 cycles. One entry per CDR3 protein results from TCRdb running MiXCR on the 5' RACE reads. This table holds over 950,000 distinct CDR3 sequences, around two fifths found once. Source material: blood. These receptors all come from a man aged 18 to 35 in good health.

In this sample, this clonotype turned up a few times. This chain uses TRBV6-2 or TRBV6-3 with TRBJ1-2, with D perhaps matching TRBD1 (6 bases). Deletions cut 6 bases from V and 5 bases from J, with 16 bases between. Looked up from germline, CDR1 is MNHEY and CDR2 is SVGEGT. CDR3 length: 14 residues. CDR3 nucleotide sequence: TGTGCCAGCAGACTAACGACAGGACCTTATGGCTACACCTTC. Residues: CASRLTTGPYGYTF.

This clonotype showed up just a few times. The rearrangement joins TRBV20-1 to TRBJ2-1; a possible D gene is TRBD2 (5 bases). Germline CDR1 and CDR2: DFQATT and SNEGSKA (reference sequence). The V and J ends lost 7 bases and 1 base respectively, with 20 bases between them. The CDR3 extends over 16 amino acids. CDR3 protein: CSVPGHSGASYNEQFF. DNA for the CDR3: TGCAGTGTCCCCGGCCACAGCGGCGCTTCCTACAATGAGCAGTTCTTC.

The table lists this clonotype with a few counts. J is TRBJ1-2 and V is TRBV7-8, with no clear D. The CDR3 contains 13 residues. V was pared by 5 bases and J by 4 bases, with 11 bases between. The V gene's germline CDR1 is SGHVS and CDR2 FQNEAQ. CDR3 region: CASSPGVRYGYTF. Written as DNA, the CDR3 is TGTGCCAGCAGCCCCGGGGTCCGCTATGGCTACACCTTC.

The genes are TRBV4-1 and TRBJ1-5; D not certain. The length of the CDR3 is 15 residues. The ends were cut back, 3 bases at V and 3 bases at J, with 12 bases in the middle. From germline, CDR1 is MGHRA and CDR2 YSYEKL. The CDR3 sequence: CASSQDVTDNQPQHF. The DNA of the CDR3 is TGCGCCAGCAGCCAGGATGTGACGGACAATCAGCCCCAGCATTTT.

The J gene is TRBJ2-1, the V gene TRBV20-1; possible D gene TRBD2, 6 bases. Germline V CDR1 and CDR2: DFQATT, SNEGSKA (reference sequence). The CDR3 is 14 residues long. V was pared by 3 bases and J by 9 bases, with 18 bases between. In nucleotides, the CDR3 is TGCAGTGCTAGCGGAGGGTCAACAGGCGCTGAGCAGTTCTTC. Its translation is CSASGGSTGAEQFF.

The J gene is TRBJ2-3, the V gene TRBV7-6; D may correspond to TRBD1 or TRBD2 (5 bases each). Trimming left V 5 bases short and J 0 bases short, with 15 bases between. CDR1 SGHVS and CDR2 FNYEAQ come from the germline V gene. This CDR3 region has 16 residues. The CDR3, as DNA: TGTGCCAGCAGCCAAATCTTGGGGGTCAGCACAGATACGCAGTATTTT. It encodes CASSQILGVSTDTQYF.

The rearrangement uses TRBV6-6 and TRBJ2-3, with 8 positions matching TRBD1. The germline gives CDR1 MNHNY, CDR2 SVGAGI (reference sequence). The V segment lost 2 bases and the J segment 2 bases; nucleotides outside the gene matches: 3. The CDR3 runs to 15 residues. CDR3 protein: CASSYGQGATDTQYF. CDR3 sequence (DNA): TGTGCCAGCAGTTACGGCCAGGGGGCCACAGATACGCAGTATTTT.

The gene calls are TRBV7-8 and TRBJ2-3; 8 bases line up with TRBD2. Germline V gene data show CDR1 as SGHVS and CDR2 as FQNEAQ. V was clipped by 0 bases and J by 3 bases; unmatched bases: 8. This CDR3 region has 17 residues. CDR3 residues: CASSLAPSGPGTDTQYF. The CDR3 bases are TGTGCCAGCAGCTTAGCCCCTAGCGGGCCTGGAACAGATACGCAGTATTTT. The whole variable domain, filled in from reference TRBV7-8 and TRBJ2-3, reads GAGVSQSPRYKVAKRGQDVALRCDPISGHVSLFWYQQALGQGPEFLTYFQNEAQLDKSGLPSDRFFAERPEGSVSTLKIQRTQQEDSAVYLCASSLAPSGPGTDTQYFGPGTRLTVL.

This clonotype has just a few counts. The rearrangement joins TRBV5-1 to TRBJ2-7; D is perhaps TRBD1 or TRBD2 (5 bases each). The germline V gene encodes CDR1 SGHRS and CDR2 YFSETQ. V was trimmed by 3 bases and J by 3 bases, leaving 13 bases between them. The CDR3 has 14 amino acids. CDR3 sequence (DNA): TGCGCCAGCAGCTCGGGACCGACGGACTACGAGCAGTACTTC. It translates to CASSSGPTDYEQYF.

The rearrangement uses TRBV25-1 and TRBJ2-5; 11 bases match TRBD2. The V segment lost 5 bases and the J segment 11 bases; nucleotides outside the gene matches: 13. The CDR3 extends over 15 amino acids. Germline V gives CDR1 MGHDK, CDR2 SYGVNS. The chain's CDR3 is CASSYLAGGRFEQYF. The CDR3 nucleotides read TGTGCCAGCAGTTACCTAGCGGGGGGTAGGTTTGAGCAGTACTTC. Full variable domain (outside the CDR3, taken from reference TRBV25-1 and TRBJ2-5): EADIYQTPRYLVIGTGKKITLECSQTMGHDKMYWYQQDPGMELHLIHYSYGVNSTEKGDLSSESTVSRIRTEHFPLTLESARPSHTSQYLCASSYLAGGRFEQYFGPGTRLLVL.

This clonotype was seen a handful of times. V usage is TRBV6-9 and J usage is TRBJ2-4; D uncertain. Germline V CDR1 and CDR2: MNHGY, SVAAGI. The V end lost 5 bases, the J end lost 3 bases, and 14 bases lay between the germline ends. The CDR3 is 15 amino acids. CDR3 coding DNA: TGTGCCAGCAGTCTGACGGCCATGGGCAAAAACATTCAGTACTTC. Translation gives CASSLTAMGKNIQYF.

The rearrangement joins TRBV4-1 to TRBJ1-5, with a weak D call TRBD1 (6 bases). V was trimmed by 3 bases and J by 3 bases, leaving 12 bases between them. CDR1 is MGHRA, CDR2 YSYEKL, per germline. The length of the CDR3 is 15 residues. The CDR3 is CASSQPGQYNQPQHF. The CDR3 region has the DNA TGCGCCAGCAGCCAGCCGGGACAATACAATCAGCCCCAGCATTTT.

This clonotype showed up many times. CDR3 DNA sequence: TGCGCCAGCAGTCGACAGGGGGCCAGCACAGATACGCAGTATTTT. Its translation is CASSRQGASTDTQYF. V and J are TRBV4-3 and TRBJ2-3; 10 positions match TRBD1. The length of the CDR3 is 15 residues. The V and J ends lost 6 bases and 0 bases, in that order; junction bases with no gene match: 3. Germline V gene sequence: CDR1 LGHNA, CDR2 YSLEER.

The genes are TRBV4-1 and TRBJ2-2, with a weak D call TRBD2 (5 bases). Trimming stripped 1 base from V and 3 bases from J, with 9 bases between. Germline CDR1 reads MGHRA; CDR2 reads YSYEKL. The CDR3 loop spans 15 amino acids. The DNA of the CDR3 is TGCGCCAGCAGCCAAGGGACTGCACACACCGGGGAGCTGTTTTTT. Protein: CASSQGTAHTGELFF.

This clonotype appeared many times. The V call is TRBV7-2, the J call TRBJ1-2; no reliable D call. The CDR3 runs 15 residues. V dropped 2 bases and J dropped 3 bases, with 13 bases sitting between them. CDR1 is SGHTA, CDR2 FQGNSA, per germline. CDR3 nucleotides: TGTGCCAGCAGCTTACAGCTCTCCAGTGACTATGGCTACACCTTC. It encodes CASSLQLSSDYGYTF.

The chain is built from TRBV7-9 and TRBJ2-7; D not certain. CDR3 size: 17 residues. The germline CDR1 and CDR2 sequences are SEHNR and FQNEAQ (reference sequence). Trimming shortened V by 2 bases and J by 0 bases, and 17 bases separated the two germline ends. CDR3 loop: CASSLLPGRAGSYEQYF. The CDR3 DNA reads TGTGCCAGCAGCTTATTACCTGGACGAGCAGGCTCCTACGAGCAGTACTTC.

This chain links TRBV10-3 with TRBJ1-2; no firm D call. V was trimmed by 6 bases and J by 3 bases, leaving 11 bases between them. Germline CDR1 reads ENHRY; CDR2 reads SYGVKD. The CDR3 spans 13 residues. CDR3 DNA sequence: TGTGCCATCAGGGAGGGTATCGACTATGGCTACACCTTC. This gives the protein CAIREGIDYGYTF.

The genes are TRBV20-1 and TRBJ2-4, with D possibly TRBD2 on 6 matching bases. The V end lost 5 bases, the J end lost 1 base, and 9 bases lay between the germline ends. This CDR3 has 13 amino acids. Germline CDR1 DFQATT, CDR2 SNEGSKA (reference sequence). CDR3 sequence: CSAGGLAKNIQYF. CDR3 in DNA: TGCAGTGCTGGGGGACTTGCCAAAAACATTCAGTACTTC.

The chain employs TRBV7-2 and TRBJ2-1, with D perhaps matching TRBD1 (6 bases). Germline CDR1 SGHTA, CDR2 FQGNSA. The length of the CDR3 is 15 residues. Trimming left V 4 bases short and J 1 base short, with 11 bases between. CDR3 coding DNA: TGTGCCAGCAGCTCTACAGGGATTTCCTACAATGAGCAGTTCTTC. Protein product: CASSSTGISYNEQFF.

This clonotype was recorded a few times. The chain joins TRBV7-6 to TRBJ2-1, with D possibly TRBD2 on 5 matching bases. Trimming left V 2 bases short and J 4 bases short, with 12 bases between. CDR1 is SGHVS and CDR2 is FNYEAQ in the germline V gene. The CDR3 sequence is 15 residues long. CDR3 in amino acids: CASSLQRGLYNEQFF. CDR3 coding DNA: TGTGCCAGCAGCTTACAACGAGGGTTATACAATGAGCAGTTCTTC. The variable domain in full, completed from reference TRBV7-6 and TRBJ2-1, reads GAGVSQSPRYKVTKRGQDVALRCDPISGHVSLYWYRQALGQGPEFLTYFNYEAQQDKSGLPNDRFSAERPEGSISTLTIQRTEQRDSAMYRCASSLQRGLYNEQFFGPGTRLTVL.

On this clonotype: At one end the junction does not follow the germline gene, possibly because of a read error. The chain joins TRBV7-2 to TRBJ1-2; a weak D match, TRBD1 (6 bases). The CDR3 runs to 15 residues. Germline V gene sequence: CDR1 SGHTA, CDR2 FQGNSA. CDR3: CANSLPETGFYGYTF. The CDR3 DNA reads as TGTGCCAACAGCTTGCCAGAGACAGGCTTCTATGGCTACACCTTC.

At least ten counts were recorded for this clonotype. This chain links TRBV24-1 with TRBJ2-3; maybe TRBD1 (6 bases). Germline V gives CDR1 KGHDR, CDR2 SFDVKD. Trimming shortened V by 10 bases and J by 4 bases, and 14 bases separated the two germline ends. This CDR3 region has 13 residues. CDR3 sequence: CATRTVPPDTQYF. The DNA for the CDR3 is TGTGCCACAAGGACAGTTCCCCCAGATACGCAGTATTTT.

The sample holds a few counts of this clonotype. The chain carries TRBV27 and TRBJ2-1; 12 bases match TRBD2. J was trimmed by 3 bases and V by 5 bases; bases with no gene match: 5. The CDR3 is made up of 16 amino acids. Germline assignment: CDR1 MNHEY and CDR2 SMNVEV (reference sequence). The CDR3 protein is CASSLRTSGDYNEQFF. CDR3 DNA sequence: TGTGCCAGCAGTCTACGGACTAGCGGGGACTACAATGAGCAGTTCTTC.

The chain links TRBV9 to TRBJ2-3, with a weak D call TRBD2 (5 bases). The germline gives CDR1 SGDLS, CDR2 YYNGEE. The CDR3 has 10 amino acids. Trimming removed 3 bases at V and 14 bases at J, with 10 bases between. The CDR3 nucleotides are TGTGCCAGCAGCGGACCCGGACTGTATTTT. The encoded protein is CASSGPGLYF.